This TCR beta chain originates from a study of blood T cell repertoires in COVID-19. On the study more broadly: T cells, B-cell-depleted T cells, or PBMCs supplied cDNA or gDNA.

In the authors' workflow: Quantification of nucleated cells was approximated via reference gene primer amplification. Measured with immunoSEQ multiplex PCR; TCRdb has only the in-frame clones, and not every one. V, J and clone size are those of that table, while D and trimming were read from the DNA. The sample lists 410,000 or so clones; 89% were seen once. Seattle's cohort entered during active infection and was followed longitudinally. This CDR3 comprises 15 residues. Germline loops: CDR1 MDHEN, CDR2 SYDVKM. Losses at the gene ends were 5 bases for V and 4 bases for J; bases not matched to a gene: 9.

The receptor was isolated from a woman aged 40 to 50 with COVID-19, enrolled during active disease. The rearrangement links TRBV28 to TRBJ1-2; 8 nucleotides align to TRBD1. The sequencing sample was made of peripheral blood. The chain's CDR3 is CASSRPPGQVYGYTF. DNA of the CDR3: TGTGCCAGCAGTCGTCCCCCGGGACAGGTCTATGGCTACACCTTC.